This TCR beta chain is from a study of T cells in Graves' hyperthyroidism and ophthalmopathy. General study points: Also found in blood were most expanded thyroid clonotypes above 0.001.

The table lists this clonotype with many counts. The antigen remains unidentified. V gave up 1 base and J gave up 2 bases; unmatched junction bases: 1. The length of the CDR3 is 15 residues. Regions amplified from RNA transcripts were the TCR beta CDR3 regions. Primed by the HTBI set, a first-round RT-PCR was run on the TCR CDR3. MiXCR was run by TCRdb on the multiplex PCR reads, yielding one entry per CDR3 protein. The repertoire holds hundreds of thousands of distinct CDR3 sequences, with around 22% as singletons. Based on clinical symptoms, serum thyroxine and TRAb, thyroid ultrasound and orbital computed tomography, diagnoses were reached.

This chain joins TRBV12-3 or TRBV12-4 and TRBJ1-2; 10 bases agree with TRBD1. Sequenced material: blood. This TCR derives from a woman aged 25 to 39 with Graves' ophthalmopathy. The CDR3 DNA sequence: TGTGCCAGCAGTTTAGTGACAGGGGGCAACTATGGCTACACCTTC. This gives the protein CASSLVTGGNYGYTF.